This is a list of T cell receptor beta chains from one sample in a study of blood T cell repertoires in COVID-19. The data were produced by immunoSEQ multiplex PCR, yet TCRdb's version contains in-frame clones alone and is incomplete. The repertoire holds about 60,000 clones, with roughly 74% as singletons. What was sequenced was peripheral blood. The receptors shown here come from a human donor in a cohort sampled during active COVID-19. The CDR3 runs from the conserved cysteine through the conserved F or W. A D gene is named only where the DNA matches it firmly. Size is omitted from some rows. Given values are once, few, many or a class for expanded clones.

v_gene,j_gene,d_gene,abundance,CDR3nt,CDR3aa
TRBV30,TRBJ1-3,-,-,TGTGCCTGGAGCCGGACAGCCCTCCATTTT,CAWSRTALHF
TRBV6-6,TRBJ2-2,TRBD2,few,TGTGCCAGCAGACTAGCGGGCCCCGGGGAGCTGTTTTTT,CASRLAGPGELFF
TRBV27,TRBJ2-2,-,-,TGTGCCAGCAGTCCCCAGCCGGGTCTGACCGGGGAGCTGTTTTTT,CASSPQPGLTGELFF
TRBV7-6,TRBJ2-7,TRBD2,-,TGTGCCAGCAGCTTAGGTAGCGGGCCCTCCTACGAGCAGTACTTC,CASSLGSGPSYEQYF
TRBV29-1,TRBJ2-3,TRBD1,-,TGCAGCGTTGATGGACAGGGGGGAGATACGCAGTATTTT,CSVDGQGGDTQYF
TRBV3-1/TRBV3-2,TRBJ1-1,-,-,TGTGCCAGCAGCCGATTTCTGGGGGCTCTGGACACTGAAGCTTTCTTT,CASSRFLGALDTEAFF
TRBV5-1,TRBJ2-3,TRBD2,once,TGCGCCAGCAGCTTGGCCACAGCGGGAGAGACAGATACGCAGTATTTT,CASSLATAGETDTQYF
TRBV28,TRBJ2-1,-,-,TGTGCCAGCAGTCCCCGTTTGGAGATCAATGAGCAGTTCTTC,CASSPRLEINEQFF
TRBV4-1,TRBJ2-7,-,-,TGCGCCAGCAGCCAAGGAGGAGTAGCCTACGAGCAGTACTTC,CASSQGGVAYEQYF
TRBV11-2,TRBJ1-2,TRBD1,-,TGTGCCAGCAGCTACGGAACAGGGGTAGATGGCTACACCTTC,CASSYGTGVDGYTF
TRBV4-3,TRBJ2-7,-,-,TGCGCCAGCAGCCAAGAGAACGAGCGCACGTACGAGCAGTACTTC,CASSQENERTYEQYF
TRBV12-3/TRBV12-4,TRBJ2-7,-,few,TGTGCCAGCAGTTACAGGGCGTCCTACGAGCAGTACTTC,CASSYRASYEQYF
TRBV28,TRBJ2-3,TRBD2,-,TGTGCCAGCAGCCACCCGGGCGGGAGGGGGGTATCGCAGTATTTT,CASSHPGGRGVSQYF
TRBV7-3,TRBJ1-1,TRBD1,-,TGTGCCAGCAGCCCTACAAGGCAGGGGGCGACTGAAGCTTTCTTT,CASSPTRQGATEAFF
TRBV5-6,TRBJ1-4,-,-,TGTGCCAGCAGCTTGGTATCGGCAGGCGGGGAAAAACTGTTTTTT,CASSLVSAGGEKLFF
TRBV19,TRBJ1-3,-,-,TGTGCCAGTAGTCTCTCCGGGAACACCATATATTTT,CASSLSGNTIYF
TRBV6-1,TRBJ2-1,TRBD2,once,TGTGCCAGCAGTGAGACTAGCGGGGAATACAATGAGCAGTTCTTC,CASSETSGEYNEQFF
TRBV6-6,TRBJ2-4,-,-,TGTGCCAGCAGTTCCCGGAGGGGACTTGCCAAAAACATTCAGTACTTC,CASSSRRGLAKNIQYF
TRBV3-1/TRBV3-2,TRBJ2-1,TRBD2,-,TGTGCCAGCAGCCAGTCGGGACTAGACAATGAGCAGTTCTTC,CASSQSGLDNEQFF
TRBV5-1,TRBJ2-7,-,-,TGCGCCAGCAGCTCACAGGGAGTTCGCTACGAGCAGTACTTC,CASSSQGVRYEQYF
TRBV6-5,TRBJ1-5,-,-,TGTGCCAGCAGTTCGAACTGGGAGGGTAATCAGCCCCAGCATTTT,CASSSNWEGNQPQHF
TRBV20-1,TRBJ2-7,TRBD1,-,TGCAGTGCAAGGACAGGGGAGGAGCAGTACTTC,CSARTGEEQYF
TRBV2,TRBJ2-7,-,once,TGTGCCAGCAAGAGGGATCTCTCCTACGAGCAGTACTTC,CASKRDLSYEQYF
TRBV11-2,TRBJ2-5,TRBD2,few,TGTGCCAGCAGCTTAGGACTAGCGGAACAAGAGACCCAGTACTTC,CASSLGLAEQETQYF
TRBV20-1,TRBJ2-7,-,-,TGCAGTGCTAGCGGGGGTAGCGGGCAGTACTTC,CSASGGSGQYF
TRBV2,TRBJ2-1,TRBD2,-,TGTGCCAGCACATTACTAGCGGGACGCTACAATGAGCAGTTCTTC,CASTLLAGRYNEQFF
TRBV5-1,TRBJ1-3,-,-,TGCGCCAGCAGCTTGAAGGAGACCTCTGGAAACACCATATATTTT,CASSLKETSGNTIYF
TRBV28,TRBJ1-1,-,-,TGTGCCAGCAGTTTAAGGAGGGGCACTGAAGCTTTCTTT,CASSLRRGTEAFF
TRBV28,TRBJ2-5,TRBD2,few,TGTGCCAGCAATCCGGCGGGACTAGCGGAGACCCAGTACTTC,CASNPAGLAETQYF
TRBV7-8,TRBJ2-3,TRBD2,-,TGTGCCAGCAGCTTAGCGCTGTTTAGCGGGGGTAGTACAGATACGCAGTATTTT,CASSLALFSGGSTDTQYF
TRBV5-6,TRBJ1-1,TRBD1,-,TGTGCCAGCAGCTTGGGACGACAGGGAGACACTGAAGCTTTCTTT,CASSLGRQGDTEAFF
TRBV6-2/TRBV6-3,TRBJ1-6,-,-,TGTGCCAGCAGCCCCCGGGGGTATCCGAATTCACCCCTCCACTTT,CASSPRGYPNSPLHF
TRBV18,TRBJ2-2,TRBD2,-,TGTGCCAGCTCACCTGCCAGCGGGGGGATTAAGCTGTTTTTT,CASSPASGGIKLFF
TRBV27,TRBJ2-7,TRBD1,-,TGTGCCAGCAGTCTAAGGACAGGGGGCGCGTATGAGCAGTACTTC,CASSLRTGGAYEQYF
TRBV19,TRBJ2-3,-,-,TGTGCCAGTAGTATACCCGGAGATACGCAGTATTTT,CASSIPGDTQYF
TRBV2,TRBJ1-5,-,-,TGTGCCAGCACTCGGGATAGCAATCAGCCCCAGCATTTT,CASTRDSNQPQHF
TRBV5-4,TRBJ2-1,TRBD2,-,TGTGCCAGCAGCTCCGGACTAGGGCCTAATGAGCAGTTCTTC,CASSSGLGPNEQFF
TRBV7-8,TRBJ1-5,-,-,TGTGCCAGCAGCTTAAGTCAGGGGATCGGCAATCAGCCCCAGCATTTT,CASSLSQGIGNQPQHF
TRBV2,TRBJ1-2,-,-,TGTGCCAGCAGTCTAACAGGGCTAAACTATGGCTACACCTTC,CASSLTGLNYGYTF
TRBV9,TRBJ1-1,-,-,TGTGCCAGCAGCGTAGAACCTGCGGCAACGGAAGCTTTCTTT,CASSVEPAATEAFF
TRBV5-4,TRBJ1-4,TRBD1,-,TGTGCCAGCAGCACTGGGGGGACAGGGGGGCAAAAACTGTTTTTT,CASSTGGTGGQKLFF
TRBV18,TRBJ1-2,-,few,TGTGCCAGCTCCGCGGCAGGGGCTAACTATGGCTACACCTTC,CASSAAGANYGYTF
TRBV27,TRBJ1-6,-,-,TGTGCCAGCAGTTTCGGAAGGGAAAGGGGATATAATTCACCCCTCCACTTT,CASSFGRERGYNSPLHF
TRBV19,TRBJ1-5,TRBD1,-,TGTGCCAGTAATTGGGACAGGGGAGGGGGTCAGCCCCAGCATTTT,CASNWDRGGGQPQHF
TRBV3-1/TRBV3-2,TRBJ2-5,TRBD2,-,TGTGCCAGCAGCCAAAGGCTCGGGGGGGCCTGGGAGACCCAGTACTTC,CASSQRLGGAWETQYF
TRBV10-3,TRBJ2-7,-,-,TGTGCCATCAGCCCAACCGGACTTACCTACGAGCAGTACTTC,CAISPTGLTYEQYF
TRBV12-3/TRBV12-4,TRBJ2-1,-,-,TGTGCCAGCAGTTTACCCCCCCGGTATGAGCAGTTCTTC,CASSLPPRYEQFF
TRBV3-1/TRBV3-2,TRBJ1-2,-,-,TGTGCCAGCAGCCAAGACCCGGGGTGGTATGGCTACACCTTC,CASSQDPGWYGYTF
TRBV30,TRBJ1-5,TRBD1,-,TGTGCCTGGAGTGGACAGGGGCGAGGCAGCAATCAGCCCCAGCATTTT,CAWSGQGRGSNQPQHF
TRBV3-1/TRBV3-2,TRBJ2-1,TRBD2,-,TGTGCCAGCAGCCACCTGACTAGCGGGAGTCGCAATGAGCAGTTCTTC,CASSHLTSGSRNEQFF
TRBV5-8,TRBJ2-7,-,-,TGTGCCAGCTGCCGACAGGACTCATACGAGCAGTACTTC,CASCRQDSYEQYF
TRBV6-5,TRBJ2-5,TRBD2,-,TGTGCCAGCAGTTTCGGGACTAGCGGATGGGAGACCCAGTACTTC,CASSFGTSGWETQYF
TRBV9,TRBJ1-5,TRBD1,-,TGTGCCAGCAGCCCTCGGGACAGGGATTTACAGCCCCAGCATTTT,CASSPRDRDLQPQHF
TRBV3-1/TRBV3-2,TRBJ2-7,-,-,TGTGCCAGCAGCCAAGGTGCAGGGCGGAACGAGCAGTACTTC,CASSQGAGRNEQYF
TRBV10-1,TRBJ2-7,-,-,TGCGCCAGCAGTGGTCTCCAGGGAAAGGAGTACTACGAGCAGTACTTC,CASSGLQGKEYYEQYF